These T cell receptor beta chains were read from a single sample in a study of PD-1 blockade in classical Hodgkin lymphoma. The repertoire was sequenced with immunoSEQ multiplex PCR; TCRdb's copy has only in-frame clones and lacks some. Among about 19,000 clones listed, roughly 80% were seen once. Source: peripheral blood mononuclear cells (PBMCs), taken before the second cycle of nivolumab. These receptor sequences come from a human donor with classical Hodgkin lymphoma. Both conserved end residues are part of each CDR3. D genes are given only for firm matches. For some rows the clone size is stated as once, few or many, or as a class when expanded; others skip it.

V gene	J gene	D gene	clone size	CDR3 protein	CDR3 DNA
TRBV6-5	TRBJ1-1	.	.	CASNEEPLGTEAFF	TGTGCCAGCAATGAAGAACCACTTGGAACTGAAGCTTTCTTT
TRBV5-1	TRBJ2-7	TRBD1	.	CASSLDRQGQGGDEQYF	TGCGCCAGCAGCTTGGACCGGCAGGGACAGGGAGGCGACGAGCAGTACTTC
TRBV6-5	TRBJ1-2	.	.	CASSSSSGGYTF	TGTGCCAGCAGTTCCTCGAGCGGGGGCTACACCTTC
TRBV7-2	TRBJ2-7	.	.	CASSVLQGTLEQYF	TGTGCCAGCAGCGTCCTACAGGGTACCCTCGAGCAGTACTTC
TRBV19	TRBJ1-2	.	once	CASSIINYGYTF	TGTGCCAGTAGTATCATTAACTATGGCTACACCTTC
TRBV7-9	TRBJ2-1	TRBD1	.	CASSAHPGQGYNEQFF	TGTGCCAGCAGCGCTCACCCGGGACAGGGTTACAATGAGCAGTTCTTC
TRBV6-1	TRBJ2-2	.	.	CASVGIRNTGELFF	TGTGCCAGCGTAGGGATCAGGAACACCGGGGAGCTGTTTTTT
TRBV2	TRBJ2-7	TRBD2	.	CASRHRLAANYEQYF	TGTGCCAGCAGGCACCGACTAGCTGCTAACTACGAGCAGTACTTC
TRBV6-5	TRBJ2-7	.	.	CASSVDRFPYEQYF	TGTGCCAGCAGTGTTGACAGATTTCCCTACGAGCAGTACTTC
TRBV6-6	TRBJ2-1	.	.	CASSRTNEQFF	TGTGCCAGCAGCAGAACCAATGAGCAGTTCTTC
TRBV6-5	TRBJ2-3	.	.	CASGVQGLRTDTQYF	TGTGCCAGCGGTGTACAGGGCCTACGCACAGATACGCAGTATTTT
TRBV29-1	TRBJ1-2	.	few	CSVDPGFDGYTF	TGCAGCGTTGATCCCGGGTTCGATGGCTACACCTTC
TRBV19	TRBJ1-2	.	few	CASIGRGGPNYGYTF	TGTGCCAGTATAGGGAGAGGGGGACCCAACTATGGCTACACCTTC
TRBV9	TRBJ1-1	.	few	CASSPLSGNTEAFF	TGTGCCAGCAGCCCCCTATCAGGAAACACTGAAGCTTTCTTT
TRBV7-2	TRBJ2-7	.	.	CASSLFYEQYF	TGTGCCAGCAGCTTATTTTACGAGCAGTACTTC
TRBV6-4	TRBJ2-1	.	.	CASRWANEQFF	TGTGCCAGCAGGTGGGCCAATGAGCAGTTCTTC
TRBV7-2	TRBJ1-1	.	.	CASSVRTSATEAFF	TGTGCCAGCAGCGTCCGGACCTCCGCCACTGAAGCTTTCTTT
TRBV11-2	TRBJ2-7	TRBD1	.	CASSLLTGQYEQYF	TGTGCCAGCAGCCTATTGACAGGGCAGTACGAGCAGTACTTC
TRBV28	TRBJ2-7	TRBD1	once	CASIHRGMPTYEQYF	TGTGCCAGCATTCACAGGGGGATGCCTACCTACGAGCAGTACTTC
TRBV6-5	TRBJ1-1	.	.	CASTGTGEAFF	TGTGCCAGCACGGGAACAGGCGAAGCTTTCTTT
TRBV11-3	TRBJ2-5	TRBD1	.	CASSSTGGETQYF	TGTGCCAGCAGCTCGACAGGGGGAGAGACCCAGTACTTC
TRBV5-1	TRBJ2-3	TRBD1	.	CASSRYRGQDTQYF	TGCGCCAGCAGCCGATACAGGGGGCAAGATACGCAGTATTTT
TRBV19	TRBJ2-2	.	.	CASSQGIDTGELFF	TGTGCCAGTAGTCAGGGGATAGACACCGGGGAGCTGTTTTTT
TRBV4-2	TRBJ1-5	.	.	CASSQDSQPQHF	TGTGCCAGCAGCCAAGACAGTCAGCCCCAGCATTTT
TRBV30	TRBJ2-5	.	.	CAWSVGSHQETQYF	TGTGCCTGGAGTGTGGGCAGCCACCAAGAGACCCAGTACTTC
TRBV4-3	TRBJ1-2	TRBD1	.	CASSQVGGQNYGYTF	TGCGCCAGCAGCCAAGTCGGGGGACAGAACTATGGCTACACCTTC
TRBV5-1	TRBJ2-3	.	.	CASSLGGPTDTQYF	TGCGCCAGCAGCTTGGGGGGGCCGACAGATACGCAGTATTTT
TRBV5-1	TRBJ1-4	.	.	CASSLAGTTNEKLFF	TGCGCCAGCAGCTTGGCTGGGACAACTAATGAAAAACTGTTTTTT
TRBV11-2	TRBJ2-5	.	once	CASSFNRGSETQYF	TGTGCCAGCAGCTTTAATAGGGGTAGCGAGACCCAGTACTTC
TRBV7-9	TRBJ2-2	.	.	CASSLSFRAGELFF	TGTGCCAGCAGCTTAAGTTTTAGGGCCGGGGAGCTGTTTTTT
TRBV6-6	TRBJ2-1	.	.	CASSDAGIGEQFF	TGTGCCAGCAGCGACGCAGGGATCGGTGAGCAGTTCTTC
TRBV5-1	TRBJ1-1	.	.	CASSTFMNTEAFF	TGCGCCAGCAGCACATTTATGAACACTGAAGCTTTCTTT
TRBV6-5	TRBJ1-2	.	.	CASRGPEGYTF	TGTGCCAGCAGGGGACCCGAGGGCTACACCTTC
TRBV6-6	TRBJ1-1	TRBD1	.	CASSYSRIPGTVEAFF	TGTGCCAGCAGTTACTCGAGAATACCCGGGACAGTTGAAGCTTTCTTT
TRBV11-3	TRBJ2-1	.	.	CASSSPLGVIGNEQFF	TGTGCCAGCAGCTCCCCCTTAGGAGTAATAGGCAATGAGCAGTTCTTC
TRBV7-9	TRBJ1-5	.	.	CASSFGDRQPQHF	TGTGCCAGCAGCTTTGGGGACCGGCAGCCCCAGCATTTT
TRBV19	TRBJ1-1	.	.	CASSIGHLNTEAFF	TGTGCCAGTAGTATCGGACACCTGAACACTGAAGCTTTCTTT
TRBV30	TRBJ1-2	.	.	CAWRRGDGYTF	TGTGCCTGGAGAAGGGGGGATGGCTACACCTTC
TRBV19	TRBJ1-5	.	.	CASSINYSNQPQHF	TGTGCCAGTAGTATCAATTATAGCAATCAGCCCCAGCATTTT
TRBV29-1	TRBJ1-1	TRBD1	.	CSVGTGDEAFF	TGCAGCGTTGGGACAGGGGATGAAGCTTTCTTT
TRBV7-2	TRBJ2-7	.	once	CASSLRGQVSSYEQYF	TGTGCCAGCAGCTTAAGGGGCCAGGTAAGCTCCTACGAGCAGTACTTC
TRBV27	TRBJ2-1	TRBD1	.	CASSLLGTDYNEQFF	TGTGCCAGCAGTCTCCTCGGGACAGACTACAATGAGCAGTTCTTC
TRBV10-1	TRBJ1-1	TRBD1	.	CASSESKGASTEAFF	TGCGCCAGCAGTGAGTCTAAGGGGGCTTCCACTGAAGCTTTCTTT